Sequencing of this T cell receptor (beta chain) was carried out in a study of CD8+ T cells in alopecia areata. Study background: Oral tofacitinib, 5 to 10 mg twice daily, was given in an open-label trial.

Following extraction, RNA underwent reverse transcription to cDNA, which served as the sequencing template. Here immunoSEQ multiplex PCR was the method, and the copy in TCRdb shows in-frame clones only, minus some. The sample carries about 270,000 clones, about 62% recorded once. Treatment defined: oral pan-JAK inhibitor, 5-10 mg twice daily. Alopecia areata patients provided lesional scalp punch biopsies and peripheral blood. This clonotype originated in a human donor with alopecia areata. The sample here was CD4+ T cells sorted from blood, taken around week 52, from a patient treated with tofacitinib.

The CDR3, as DNA: TGTGCCTGGAGTGACCCGGACAGGGGCTCCTACGAGCAGTACTTC. It is translated as CAWSDPDRGSYEQYF. The V gene is TRBV30, the J gene TRBJ2-7; 9 nucleotides align to TRBD1. V lost 1 base, J lost 0 bases, and 4 bases stayed unmatched. The germline CDR1 and CDR2 sequences are GTSNPN and SVGIG (reference sequence). This CDR3 contains 15 residues.